Listed below are T cell receptor beta chains from one sample, sequenced in a study of T-cell reconstitution after alpha-beta-depleted transplantation in children. TCRdb reanalysed the PCR reads using MiXCR and keeps one entry per CDR3 protein. This sample has about 980,000 distinct CDR3 sequences, with under 30% found just once. The specimen comprised PBMCs, mostly from graft donor cells, sampled 360 days after TCRalphabeta/CD19-depleted stem cell transplant. The receptors come from a boy younger than two who had a stem cell transplant for SCID, so the T cells may come from the graft donor. The conserved cysteine and the conserved F or W are not part of the CDR3 here. The D gene is left open where the match is weak.

v_gene	j_gene	d_gene	CDR3aa
TRBV10-3	TRBJ2-3	TRBD2	AISEDSGKYTDTQY
TRBV6-5	TRBJ1-4	TRBD1	ASSYLDRGHGKLF
TRBV5-1	TRBJ1-1	TRBD1	ASSLDRGLGNTEAF
TRBV12-3/TRBV12-4	TRBJ2-3	-	ASSPRILADTQY
TRBV5-6	TRBJ2-3	-	ASTDLNTDTQY
TRBV5-1	TRBJ2-1	TRBD1	ASQGPDRGLSSYNEQF
TRBV4-1	TRBJ2-7	TRBD2	ASSQDRAGGNEQY
TRBV12-3/TRBV12-4	TRBJ2-7	TRBD1	ASSLTGAFSYEQY
TRBV3-1	TRBJ2-1	TRBD1	ASSQPLVRDRNEQF
TRBV5-1	TRBJ1-6	TRBD1	ASSSDRANYNSPLH
TRBV2	TRBJ2-1	TRBD1	ASLPARTGTF
TRBV7-3	TRBJ2-7	TRBD1	ASSLLGTGLLYEQY
TRBV28	TRBJ2-7	-	ASSREQY
TRBV4-1	TRBJ2-7	TRBD1	ASSVAGTALYEQY
TRBV29-1	TRBJ1-1	-	SIRDTNTEAF
TRBV12-5	TRBJ1-3	TRBD1	ASGLGGQGEGRNTIY